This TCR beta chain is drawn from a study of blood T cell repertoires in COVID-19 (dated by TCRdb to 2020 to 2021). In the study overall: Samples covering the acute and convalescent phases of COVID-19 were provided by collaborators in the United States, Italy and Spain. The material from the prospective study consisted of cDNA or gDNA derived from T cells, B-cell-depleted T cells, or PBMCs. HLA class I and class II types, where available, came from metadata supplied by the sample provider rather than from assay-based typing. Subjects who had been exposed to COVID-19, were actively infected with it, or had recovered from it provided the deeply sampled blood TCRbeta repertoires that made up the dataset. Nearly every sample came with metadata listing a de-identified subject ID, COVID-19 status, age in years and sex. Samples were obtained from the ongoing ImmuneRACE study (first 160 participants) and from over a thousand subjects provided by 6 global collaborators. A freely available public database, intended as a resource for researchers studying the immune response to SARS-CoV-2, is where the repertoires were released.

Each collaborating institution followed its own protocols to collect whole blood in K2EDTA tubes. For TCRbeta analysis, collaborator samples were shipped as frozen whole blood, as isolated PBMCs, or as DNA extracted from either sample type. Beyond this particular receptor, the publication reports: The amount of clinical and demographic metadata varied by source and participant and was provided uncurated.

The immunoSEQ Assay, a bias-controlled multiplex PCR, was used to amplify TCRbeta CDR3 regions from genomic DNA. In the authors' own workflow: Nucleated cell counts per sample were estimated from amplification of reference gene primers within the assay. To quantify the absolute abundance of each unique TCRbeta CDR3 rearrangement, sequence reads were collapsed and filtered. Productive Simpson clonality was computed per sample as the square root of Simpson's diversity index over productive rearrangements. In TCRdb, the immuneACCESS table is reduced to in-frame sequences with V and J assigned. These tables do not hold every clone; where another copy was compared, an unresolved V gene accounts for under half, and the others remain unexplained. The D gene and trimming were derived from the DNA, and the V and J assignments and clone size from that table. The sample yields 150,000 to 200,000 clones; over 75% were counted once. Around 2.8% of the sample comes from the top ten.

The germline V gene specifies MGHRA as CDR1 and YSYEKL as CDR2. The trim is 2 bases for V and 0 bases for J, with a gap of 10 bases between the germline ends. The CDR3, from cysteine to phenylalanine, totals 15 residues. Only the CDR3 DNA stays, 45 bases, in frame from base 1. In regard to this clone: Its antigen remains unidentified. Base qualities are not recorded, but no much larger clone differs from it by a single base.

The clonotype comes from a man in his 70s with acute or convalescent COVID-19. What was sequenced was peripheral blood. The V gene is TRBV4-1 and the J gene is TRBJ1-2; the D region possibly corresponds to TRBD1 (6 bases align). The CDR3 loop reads CASSQTTGPNYGYTF. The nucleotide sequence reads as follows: TGCGCCAGCAGCCAAACCACAGGGCCTAACTATGGCTACACCTTC.